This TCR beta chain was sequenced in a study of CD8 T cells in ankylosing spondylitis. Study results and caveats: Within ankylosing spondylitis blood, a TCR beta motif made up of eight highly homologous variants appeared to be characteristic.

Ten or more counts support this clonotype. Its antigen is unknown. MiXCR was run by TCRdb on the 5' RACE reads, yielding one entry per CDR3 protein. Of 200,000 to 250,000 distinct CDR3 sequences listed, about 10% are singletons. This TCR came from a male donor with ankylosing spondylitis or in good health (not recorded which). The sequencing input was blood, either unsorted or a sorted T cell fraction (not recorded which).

The CDR3 here is CASSTPFMGRGGDEQFF. CDR3 DNA sequence: TGTGCCAGCAGTACACCTTTTATGGGGCGGGGTGGGGATGAGCAGTTCTTC. The chain links TRBV27 to TRBJ2-1; tentatively, D is TRBD2 (6 bases). CDR3 size: 17 residues. Germline CDR1 is MNHEY and CDR2 is SMNVEV (reference sequence). V lost 5 bases and J 8 bases, leaving 25 bases between the germline ends.